The following is a TCR beta chain sequence with its context. Only in-frame clones appear in the TCRdb table, and some are missing; sequencing was by immunoSEQ multiplex PCR. The sample records around 85,000 clones, 90% being singletons. The sample comes from a study of blood T cell repertoires in COVID-19. Background on the study: PBMCs, B-cell-depleted T cells, or T cells provided the cDNA or gDNA that made up the material.

Trimming took 2 bases from V and 5 from J, leaving 3 bases between them. Looked up from germline, CDR1 is LGHDT and CDR2 is YNNKEL (reference sequence). This CDR3 is 11 amino acids long. The V and J genes are TRBV3-1 (or the pseudogene TRBV3-2) and TRBJ1-2; no definite D call. This sequence originates from an elderly woman with active or convalescent COVID-19. Sequenced input: peripheral blood. The CDR3 region is CASSQYYGYTF. In nucleotides, the CDR3 is TGTGCCAGCAGCCAATATTATGGCTACACCTTC.